These T cell receptor beta chains were read from a single sample in a study of T-cell reconstitution after alpha-beta-depleted transplantation in children. TCRdb re-called the PCR reads through MiXCR, storing one row per CDR3 protein. The repertoire consists of more than 90,000 distinct CDR3 sequences, with 9% to 12% occurring once and the leading ten covering under 40%. The material sequenced was PBMCs, taken before TCRalphabeta/CD19-depleted stem cell transplant. Receptors originate from a boy aged 2 to 9 with acute lymphoblastic leukemia, due to receive a stem cell transplant. CDR3s include the opening cysteine and the closing phenylalanine or tryptophan. A D gene is named only where the DNA matches it firmly. Only part of the rows carry a size: once, few, many, or a class if the clone is expanded.

clone size	J gene	D gene	V gene	CDR3 protein	CDR3 DNA
many	TRBJ2-2	TRBD1	TRBV12-3/TRBV12-4	CASSLGRGKKSTGELFF	TGTGCCAGCAGTTTAGGCAGGGGGAAAAAATCGACCGGGGAGCTGTTTTTT
few	TRBJ2-7	TRBD2	TRBV29-1	CSVRSSGSYEQYF	TGCAGCGTACGATCTAGCGGGAGTTACGAGCAGTACTTC
.	TRBJ1-2	.	TRBV10-1	CASSESRHPANYGYTF	TGCGCCAGCAGTGAGTCGAGACACCCAGCTAACTATGGCTACACCTTC
.	TRBJ2-3	.	TRBV6-1	CAVRQGGARTDTQYF	TGTGCCGTACGACAGGGCGGGGCTCGGACAGATACGCAGTATTTT
.	TRBJ2-2	TRBD2	TRBV5-1	CASSSLLAGGAGELFF	TGCGCCAGCAGCTCCCTACTAGCGGGAGGGGCCGGGGAGCTGTTTTTT
few	TRBJ2-7	.	TRBV7-8	CASTKLTRLALYEQYF	TGTGCCAGCACCAAACTGACTAGATTGGCCCTCTACGAGCAGTACTTC
.	TRBJ1-1	.	TRBV5-1	CASTRRVNTEAFF	TGCGCCAGCACCCGGCGAGTTAACACTGAAGCTTTCTTT
many	TRBJ2-1	TRBD1	TRBV12-5	CASGLSQGTNNNEQFF	TGTGCTAGTGGTTTGTCACAGGGGACAAATAACAATGAGCAGTTCTTC
.	TRBJ1-3	.	TRBV7-6	CASSLRLGQAGNTIYF	TGTGCCAGCAGCCTCCGTTTAGGGCAAGCTGGAAACACCATATATTTT
many	TRBJ2-7	.	TRBV7-6	CASSLGRRTYEQYF	TGTGCCAGCAGCTTAGGGAGGAGGACCTACGAGCAGTACTTC
many	TRBJ2-5	.	TRBV4-2	CASSQDWTGGQETQYF	TGTGCCAGCAGCCAAGATTGGACCGGGGGCCAAGAGACCCAGTACTTC
many	TRBJ2-7	TRBD2	TRBV4-1	CASSHPTSGLYEQYF	TGCGCCAGCAGCCACCCGACTAGCGGGTTATACGAGCAGTACTTC
few	TRBJ1-2	.	TRBV20-1	CSAGWTGYGYTF	TGCAGTGCTGGCTGGACTGGCTATGGCTACACCTTC
few	TRBJ2-1	TRBD1	TRBV28	CASRTQGASYNEQFF	TGTGCCAGCAGAACCCAGGGGGCCTCCTACAATGAGCAGTTCTTC
many	TRBJ2-1	TRBD2	TRBV27	CASSLSPPSGRILNEQFF	TGTGCCAGCAGTTTATCCCCACCTAGCGGGAGAATATTAAATGAGCAGTTCTTC
many	TRBJ2-5	TRBD2	TRBV20-1	CSAPYSGLGQETQYF	TGCAGTGCTCCGTATTCGGGACTAGGCCAAGAGACCCAGTACTTC
.	TRBJ2-3	TRBD2	TRBV11-2	CASSPRTSGSGVREQYF	TGTGCCAGCAGCCCAAGGACTAGCGGGAGTGGGGTTCGGGAGCAGTATTTT
.	TRBJ2-3	TRBD2	TRBV20-1	CSASPTSGALDTQYF	TGCAGTGCTAGCCCAACTAGCGGAGCTTTGGATACGCAGTATTTT
few	TRBJ1-1	TRBD1	TRBV3-1	CASSLDRGKTEAFF	TGTGCCAGCAGCCTAGACAGGGGGAAAACTGAAGCTTTCTTT
.	TRBJ2-5	.	TRBV7-9	CASSPIPTVQETQYF	TGTGCCAGCAGCCCTATACCGACAGTTCAAGAGACCCAGTACTTC
.	TRBJ1-2	.	TRBV12-3/TRBV12-4	CASRPGGGNYGYTF	TGTGCCAGCAGACCCGGGGGGGGTAACTATGGCTACACCTTC
.	TRBJ2-1	TRBD2	TRBV20-1	CSAPRREASGTNEQFF	TGCAGTGCGCCCCGTAGAGAGGCTAGCGGCACCAATGAGCAGTTCTTC
few	TRBJ2-3	TRBD1	TRBV5-1	CASSWGQELPTDTQYF	TGCGCCAGCAGTTGGGGACAGGAGCTACCCACAGATACGCAGTATTTT